These 11 T cell receptor beta chains originate from one sample sequenced in a study of blood T cell repertoires in COVID-19. Assay: immunoSEQ multiplex PCR; the TCRdb copy retains only in-frame clones and omits some. The sample lists about 18,000 clones, 80% occurring once. What was sequenced was peripheral blood. The receptors stem from a man older than 75 with acute or convalescent COVID-19.

V gene TRBV19 combines with J gene TRBJ2-7, with 12 nucleotides matching TRBD2. Germline values: CDR1 LNHDA, CDR2 SQIVND (reference sequence). V was pared by 6 bases and J by 3 bases, with 9 bases of the junction left unmatched. This CDR3 is built from 16 residues. This CDR3 is CASSGKLGLAGYEQYF. The CDR3 DNA reads TGTGCCAGTAGCGGCAAATTGGGACTAGCGGGCTACGAGCAGTACTTC.

Worth noting for this clone: A junction end diverges from the germline sequence, so it may reflect a read error. The V call is TRBV6-2 or TRBV6-3, the J call TRBJ2-5; 10 nucleotides align to TRBD2. The germline CDR1 and CDR2 sequences are MNHEY and SVGEGT. CDR3 size: 16 residues. CDR3: CASSDSSGGRVKTQYF. DNA of the CDR3: TGTGCCAGCAGTGACTCTAGCGGGGGACGTGTGAAGACCCAGTACTTC.

The rearrangement joins TRBV7-2 to TRBJ2-1; 8 positions match TRBD1. CDR3 size: 13 residues. Losses at the gene ends were 4 bases for V and 7 bases for J; bases not matched to a gene: 3. Germline V gene data show CDR1 as SGHTA and CDR2 as FQGNSA. The CDR3 nucleotides read TGTGCCAGCAGCTCGCGACAGGGGAATGAGCAGTTCTTC. This gives the protein CASSSRQGNEQFF.

The chain recombines TRBV7-2 with TRBJ2-2; perhaps TRBD1 as D (6 bases). Trimming took 6 bases from V and 2 from J, leaving 13 bases between them. The CDR3 consists of 15 residues. CDR1 is SGHTA and CDR2 is FQGNSA in the germline V gene. CDR3 nucleotides: TGTGCCAGCAGGTGGGACAAGACTAACACCGGGGAGCTGTTTTTT. Its translation: CASRWDKTNTGELFF.

The V call is TRBV6-1, the J call TRBJ2-7; D ambiguous. The CDR3 is made up of 15 amino acids. Per the germline V gene, CDR1 is MNHNS and CDR2 is SASEGT. Trimming removed 0 bases from V and 3 bases from J, with 12 bases in between. The CDR3 sequence: CASSEALQRSYEQYF. The CDR3 bases are TGTGCCAGCAGTGAAGCGCTACAGAGAAGCTACGAGCAGTACTTC.

The chain couples TRBV3-1 (or the pseudogene TRBV3-2) to TRBJ1-2; D uncertain. The CDR3 consists of 13 residues. V was pared by 3 bases and J by 6 bases, with 11 bases between. Per germline, CDR1 LGHDT and CDR2 YNNKEL (reference sequence). The CDR3 loop reads CASSQVRGDGYTF. The CDR3 region has the DNA TGTGCCAGCAGCCAGGTCAGAGGCGATGGCTACACCTTC.

This chain connects TRBV18 to TRBJ2-7, with 9 bases that match TRBD1. V trimming: 3 bases; J trimming: 2 bases; junction bases outside the gene matches: 5. CDR1 and CDR2 from the germline V gene are KGHSH and LQKENI. CDR3 length equals 15 residues. CDR3 loop: CASSPLGQGPYEQYF. The DNA of the CDR3 is TGTGCCAGCTCACCTCTGGGACAGGGTCCCTACGAGCAGTACTTC. Complete variable domain (other parts from reference TRBV18 and TRBJ2-7): NAGVMQNPRHLVRRRGQEARLRCSPMKGHSHVYWYRQLPEEGLKFMVYLQKENIIDESGMPKERFSAEFPKEGPSILRIQQVVRGDSAAYFCASSPLGQGPYEQYFGPGTRLTVT.

This rearrangement joins TRBV9 to TRBJ1-1, with 7 positions matching TRBD1. In germline, CDR1 is SGDLS, CDR2 YYNGEE. CDR3 size: 15 residues. J was trimmed by 1 base and V by 4 bases; bases with no gene match: 7. The CDR3 loop is CASSPTGVANTEAFF. CDR3 nucleotides: TGTGCCAGCAGCCCAACAGGGGTTGCGAACACTGAAGCTTTCTTT.

This clone appeared once. The V gene is TRBV7-2, the J gene TRBJ2-5; tentative D call: TRBD2 (6 bases). CDR1 and CDR2 from the germline V gene are SGHTA and FQGNSA. The length of the CDR3 is 15 residues. Trimming stripped 5 bases from V and 2 bases from J, with 15 bases between. The CDR3 DNA sequence: TGTGCCAGCAGCCCTCACAGACTAGATCAAGAGACCCAGTACTTC. As protein: CASSPHRLDQETQYF.

The V gene is TRBV5-4, the J gene TRBJ1-5; perhaps TRBD1 as D (6 bases). Germline loops: CDR1 SGHNT, CDR2 YYREEE (reference sequence). This CDR3 has 15 amino acids. V shed 4 bases and J shed 2 bases, with 13 bases lying between them. Here the CDR3 reads CASSRGGAGNQPQHF. The DNA for the CDR3 is TGTGCCAGCAGCCGAGGGGGGGCTGGCAATCAGCCCCAGCATTTT.

The V gene is TRBV5-6, the J gene TRBJ1-2; tentative D call: TRBD1 (5 bases). The CDR3 has 14 residues. From germline, CDR1 is SGHDT and CDR2 YYEEEE. Trimming stripped 0 bases from V and 3 bases from J, with 9 bases between. The CDR3 is CASSLVWGDYGYTF. The CDR3 DNA reads as TGTGCCAGCAGCTTGGTTTGGGGGGACTATGGCTACACCTTC.